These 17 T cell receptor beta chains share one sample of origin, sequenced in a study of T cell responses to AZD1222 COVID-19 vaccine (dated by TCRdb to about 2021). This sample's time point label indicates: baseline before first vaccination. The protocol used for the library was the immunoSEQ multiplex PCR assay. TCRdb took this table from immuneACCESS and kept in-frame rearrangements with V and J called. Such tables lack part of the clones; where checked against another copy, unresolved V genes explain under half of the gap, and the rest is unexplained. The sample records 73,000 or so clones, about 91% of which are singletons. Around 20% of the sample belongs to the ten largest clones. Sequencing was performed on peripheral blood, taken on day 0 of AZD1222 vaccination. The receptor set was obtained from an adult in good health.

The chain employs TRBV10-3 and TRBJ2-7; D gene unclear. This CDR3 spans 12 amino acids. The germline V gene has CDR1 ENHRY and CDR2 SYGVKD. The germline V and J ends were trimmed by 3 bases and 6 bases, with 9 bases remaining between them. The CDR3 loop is CAISDTGSEQYF. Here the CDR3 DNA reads TGTGCCATCAGTGACACGGGCAGCGAGCAGTACTTC.

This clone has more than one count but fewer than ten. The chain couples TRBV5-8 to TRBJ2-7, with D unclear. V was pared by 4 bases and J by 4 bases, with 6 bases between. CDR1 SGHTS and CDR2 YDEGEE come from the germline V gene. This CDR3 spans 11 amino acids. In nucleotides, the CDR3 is TGTGCCAGCAGCCTCGGGTACGAGCAGTACTTC. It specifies CASSLGYEQYF.

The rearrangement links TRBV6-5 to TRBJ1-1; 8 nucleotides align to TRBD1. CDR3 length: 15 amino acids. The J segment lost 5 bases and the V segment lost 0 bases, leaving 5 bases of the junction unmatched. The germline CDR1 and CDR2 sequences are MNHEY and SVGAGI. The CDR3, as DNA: TGTGCCAGCAGTTACTCCGGCAGGGGGCAGACTGAAGCTTTCTTT. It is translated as CASSYSGRGQTEAFF.

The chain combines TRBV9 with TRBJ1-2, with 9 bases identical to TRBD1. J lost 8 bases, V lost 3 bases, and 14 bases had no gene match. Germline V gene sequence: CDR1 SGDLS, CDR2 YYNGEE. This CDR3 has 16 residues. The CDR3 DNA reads TGTGCCAGCAGCGGCAGGGACAGGGAGGTAGTAAGAGGCTACACCTTC. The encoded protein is CASSGRDREVVRGYTF.

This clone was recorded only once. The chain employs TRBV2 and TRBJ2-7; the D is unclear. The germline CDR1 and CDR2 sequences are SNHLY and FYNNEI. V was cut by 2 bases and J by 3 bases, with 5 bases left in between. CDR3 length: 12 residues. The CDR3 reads CASSERFYEQYF. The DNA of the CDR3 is TGTGCCAGCAGTGAACGGTTCTACGAGCAGTACTTC.

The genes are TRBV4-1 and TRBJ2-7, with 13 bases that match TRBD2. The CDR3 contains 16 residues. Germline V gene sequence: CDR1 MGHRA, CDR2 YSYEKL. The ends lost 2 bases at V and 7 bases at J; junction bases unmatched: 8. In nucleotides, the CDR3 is TGCGCCAGCAGCCAATCCGGACTAGCGGGAGAGAGGGAGCAGTACTTC. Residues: CASSQSGLAGEREQYF.

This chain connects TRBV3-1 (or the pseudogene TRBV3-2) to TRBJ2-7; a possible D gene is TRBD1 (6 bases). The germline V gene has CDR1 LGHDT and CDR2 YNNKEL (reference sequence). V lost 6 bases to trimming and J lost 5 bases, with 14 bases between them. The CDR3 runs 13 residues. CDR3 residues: CASSPSGVHEQYF. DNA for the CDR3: TGTGCCAGCAGTCCATCAGGGGTCCACGAGCAGTACTTC.

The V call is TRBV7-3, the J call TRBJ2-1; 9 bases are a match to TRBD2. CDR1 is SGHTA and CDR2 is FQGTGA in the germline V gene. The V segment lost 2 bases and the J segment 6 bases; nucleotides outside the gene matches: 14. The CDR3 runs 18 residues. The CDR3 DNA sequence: TGTGCCAGCAGCTTAGACCCCACCGTTGCGGGGGGGCCCAATGAGCAGTTCTTC. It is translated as CASSLDPTVAGGPNEQFF. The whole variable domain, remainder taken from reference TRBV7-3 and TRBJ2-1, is GAGVSQTPSNKVTEKGKYVELRCDPISGHTALYWYRQSLGQGPEFLIYFQGTGAADDSGLPNDRFFAVRPEGSVSTLKIQRTERGDSAVYLCASSLDPTVAGGPNEQFFGPGTRLTVL.

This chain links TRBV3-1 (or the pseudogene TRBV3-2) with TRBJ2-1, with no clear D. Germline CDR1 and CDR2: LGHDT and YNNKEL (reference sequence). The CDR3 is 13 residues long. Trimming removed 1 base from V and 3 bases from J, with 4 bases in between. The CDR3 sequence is CASSQVSYNEQFF. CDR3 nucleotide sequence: TGTGCCAGCAGCCAAGTGAGCTACAATGAGCAGTTCTTC.

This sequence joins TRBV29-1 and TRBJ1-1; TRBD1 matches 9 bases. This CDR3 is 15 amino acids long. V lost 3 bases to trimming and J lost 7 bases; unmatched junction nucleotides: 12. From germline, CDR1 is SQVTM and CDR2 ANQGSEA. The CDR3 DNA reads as TGCAGCGTTGATAGTCCCTCACAGGGGGCCAATGAAGCTTTCTTT. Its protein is CSVDSPSQGANEAFF.

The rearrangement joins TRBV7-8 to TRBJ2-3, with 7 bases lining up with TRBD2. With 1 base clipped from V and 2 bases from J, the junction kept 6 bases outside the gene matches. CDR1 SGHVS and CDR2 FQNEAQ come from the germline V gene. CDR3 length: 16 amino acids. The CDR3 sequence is CASSLDLAETTDTQYF. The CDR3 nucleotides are TGTGCCAGCAGCTTAGACCTAGCGGAGACCACAGATACGCAGTATTTT.

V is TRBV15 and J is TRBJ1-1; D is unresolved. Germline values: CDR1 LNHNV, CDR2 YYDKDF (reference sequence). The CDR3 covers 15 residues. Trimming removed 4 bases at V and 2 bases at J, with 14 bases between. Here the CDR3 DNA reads TGTGCCACCAGCATTGAGGAGGGCCAAAACACTGAAGCTTTCTTT. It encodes CATSIEEGQNTEAFF.

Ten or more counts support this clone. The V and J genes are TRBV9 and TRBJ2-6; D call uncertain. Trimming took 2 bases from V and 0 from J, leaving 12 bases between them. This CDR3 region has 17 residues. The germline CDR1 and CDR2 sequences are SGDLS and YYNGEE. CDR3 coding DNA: TGTGCCAGCAGCGTCGCCTATAGGAGCTCTGGGGCCAACGTCCTGACTTTC. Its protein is CASSVAYRSSGANVLTF.

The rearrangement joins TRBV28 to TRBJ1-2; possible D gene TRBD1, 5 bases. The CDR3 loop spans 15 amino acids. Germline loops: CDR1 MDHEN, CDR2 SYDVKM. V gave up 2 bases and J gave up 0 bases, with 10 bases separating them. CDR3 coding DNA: TGTGCCAGCAGTTTAAGGGGAGACCCTAACTATGGCTACACCTTC. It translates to CASSLRGDPNYGYTF.

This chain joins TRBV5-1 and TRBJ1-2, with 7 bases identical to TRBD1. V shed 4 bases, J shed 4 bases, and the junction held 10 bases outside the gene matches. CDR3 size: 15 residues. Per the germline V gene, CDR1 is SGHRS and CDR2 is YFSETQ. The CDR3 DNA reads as TGCGCCAGCAGCCCGGGACAGACCCTGGGCTATGGCTACACCTTC. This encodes CASSPGQTLGYGYTF.

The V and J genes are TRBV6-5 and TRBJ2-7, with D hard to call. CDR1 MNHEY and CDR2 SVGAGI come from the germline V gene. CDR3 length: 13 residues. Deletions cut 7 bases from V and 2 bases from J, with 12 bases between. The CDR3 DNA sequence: TGTGCCAGCAATCAGCCAGGAACCTACGAGCAGTACTTC. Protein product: CASNQPGTYEQYF.

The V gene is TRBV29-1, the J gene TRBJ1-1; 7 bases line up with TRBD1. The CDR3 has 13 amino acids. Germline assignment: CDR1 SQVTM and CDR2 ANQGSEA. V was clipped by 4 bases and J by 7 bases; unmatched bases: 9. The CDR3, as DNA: TGCAGCGTTGCAGGACAGGAGAGGTTTGAAGCTTTCTTT. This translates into CSVAGQERFEAFF.